Listed here are 13 T cell receptor beta chains from one sample, sequenced in a study of spatial heterogeneity in lung cancer. Via MiXCR, TCRdb re-called the 5' RACE reads, giving one row per CDR3 protein. The data show fewer than 100,000 distinct CDR3 sequences, 15% to 20% seen once. Time point: blood at routine non-recurrence follow-up after resection. Material: PBMCs, obtained at follow-up. The receptor set was obtained from a male donor with early-stage non-small cell lung cancer.

V gene TRBV6-1 combines with J gene TRBJ2-7; 7 bases map to TRBD1. J was trimmed by 7 bases and V by 5 bases; bases with no gene match: 11. There are 14 residues in the CDR3. Germline values: CDR1 MNHNS, CDR2 SASEGT. The CDR3 region has the DNA TGTGCCAGCAGTACCCCGGGACAGTTGAGGGAGCAGTACTTC. It codes for CASSTPGQLREQYF.

This clonotype was found a few times. The genes are TRBV5-4 and TRBJ2-2; the D is unclear. This CDR3 has 13 residues. The germline V gene has CDR1 SGHNT and CDR2 YYREEE (reference sequence). Trimming took off 9 bases at V and 1 base at J, with 10 bases between the two ends. This chain's CDR3 is CANYDLNTGELFF. The DNA for the CDR3 is TGTGCCAACTACGACTTGAACACCGGGGAGCTGTTTTTT.

The chain employs TRBV7-2 and TRBJ2-3; 14 bases map to TRBD2. J gave up 0 bases and V 5 bases, and 7 bases lay outside the gene matches. The germline CDR1 and CDR2 sequences are SGHTA and FQGNSA. This CDR3 is built from 18 residues. In DNA form, the CDR3 reads TGTGCCAGCAGCCGGACTAGCGGGAGGTCCACCAGCACAGATACGCAGTATTTT. It codes for CASSRTSGRSTSTDTQYF.

The V call is TRBV5-6, the J call TRBJ1-2; D possibly corresponds to TRBD1 (6 bases). CDR3 length: 14 residues. Trimming left V 3 bases short and J 4 bases short, with 13 bases between. Per germline, CDR1 SGHDT and CDR2 YYEEEE. As DNA, the CDR3 is TGTGCCAGCAGCTGGCGACAGGCCTCCTATGGCTACACCTTC. Translating gives CASSWRQASYGYTF.

This clonotype was counted ten times or more. This sequence joins TRBV2 and TRBJ2-3; a weak D match, TRBD1 (5 bases). The germline V and J ends were trimmed by 2 bases and 6 bases, with 12 bases remaining between them. CDR3 size: 14 residues. Germline V lookup: CDR1 SNHLY, CDR2 FYNNEI. The CDR3: CASSEITGWDTQYF. DNA for the CDR3: TGTGCCAGCAGTGAAATCACAGGCTGGGATACGCAGTATTTT. The full variable domain, rest sourced from reference TRBV2 and TRBJ2-3, is EPEVTQTPSHQVTQMGQEVILRCVPISNHLYFYWYRQILGQKVEFLVSFYNNEISEKSEIFDDQFSVERPDGSNFTLKIRSTKLEDSAMYFCASSEITGWDTQYFGPGTRLTVL.

This clonotype was observed a few times. The chain couples TRBV25-1 to TRBJ2-5, with 9 bases lining up with TRBD1. The CDR3 length is 15 residues. The V segment lost 7 bases and the J segment 4 bases; nucleotides outside the gene matches: 10. Germline CDR1 and CDR2: MGHDK and SYGVNS. The CDR3 coding sequence is TGTGCCAGCACTCCCCTTACAGGGGGCCGAGAGACCCAGTACTTC. Translation: CASTPLTGGRETQYF.

The CDR3 sequence: CASSEHGGTDTQYF. CDR3 DNA: TGTGCCAGCAGTGAACATGGGGGCACAGATACGCAGTATTTT. The chain joins TRBV25-1 to TRBJ2-3, with D unresolved. Trimming removed 2 bases from V and 1 base from J, with 7 bases in between. Germline V gene lookup returns CDR1 MGHDK and CDR2 SYGVNS. The CDR3 contains 14 residues. Using reference TRBV25-1 and TRBJ2-3 for the parts outside the CDR3, the full variable domain is EADIYQTPRYLVIGTGKKITLECSQTMGHDKMYWYQQDPGMELHLIHYSYGVNSTEKGDLSSESTVSRIRTEHFPLTLESARPSHTSQYLCASSEHGGTDTQYFGPGTRLTVL.

This clonotype was detected only a few times. The chain links TRBV6-5 to TRBJ2-3; 13 bases align to TRBD2. V lost 6 bases to trimming and J lost 2 bases; unmatched junction nucleotides: 5. CDR1 MNHEY and CDR2 SVGAGI come from the germline V gene. The length of the CDR3 is 16 residues. The CDR3 region is CASRPLAGGLTDTQYF. In DNA form, the CDR3 reads TGTGCCAGCAGACCACTAGCGGGGGGGCTCACAGATACGCAGTATTTT.

Only a few counts were recorded for this clonotype. J is TRBJ2-3 and V is TRBV24-1; D is possibly TRBD1 or TRBD2 (5 bases each). This CDR3 comprises 15 residues. The V gene lost 2 bases and the J gene lost 1 base, with 9 bases spanning the gap. Germline assignment: CDR1 KGHDR and CDR2 SFDVKD. In nucleotides, the CDR3 is TGTGCCACCAGTGATTCCAGGGACCGCACAGATACGCAGTATTTT. Encoded protein: CATSDSRDRTDTQYF.

V and J are TRBV5-4 and TRBJ2-7, with D possibly TRBD1 on 5 matching bases. Trimming removed 7 bases at V and 0 bases at J, with 11 bases between. Germline V lookup: CDR1 SGHNT, CDR2 YYREEE (reference sequence). CDR3 length: 13 amino acids. The DNA of the CDR3 is TGTGCCAGCTCTGCGCAGGGCTCCTACGAGCAGTACTTC. This gives the protein CASSAQGSYEQYF.

The chain links TRBV5-1 to TRBJ2-3, with 8 bases identical to TRBD1. The trim removed 4 bases at V and 5 bases at J, leaving 6 bases unmatched. The V gene's germline CDR1 is SGHRS and CDR2 YFSETQ. The CDR3 loop spans 14 amino acids. The DNA of the CDR3 is TGCGCCAGCAGCGTCCGGGACAGGTTAGATACGCAGTATTTT. It is translated as CASSVRDRLDTQYF.

This sequence joins TRBV12-3 or TRBV12-4 and TRBJ2-3; unclear D gene. Trimming stripped 8 bases from V and 1 base from J, with 13 bases between. This CDR3 is 14 amino acids long. The CDR3 nucleotides are TGTGCCAGCGCCATAGGCCAGGGCACAGATACGCAGTATTTT. Protein product: CASAIGQGTDTQYF.

J is TRBJ1-2 and V is TRBV7-6; 7 positions agree with TRBD1. CDR1 is SGHVS, CDR2 FNYEAQ, per germline. The CDR3 length is 14 residues. Trimming at V came to 0 bases and at J to 6 bases, leaving 4 bases not matched to a gene. DNA of the CDR3: TGTGCCAGCAGCTTAGCGCCGACAGGGAATGGCTACACCTTC. Protein: CASSLAPTGNGYTF.